Each of the 23 T cell receptor beta chains below was sequenced from the same sample in a study of blood T cell repertoires in COVID-19. The repertoire was sequenced with immunoSEQ multiplex PCR; TCRdb's copy has only in-frame clones and lacks some. The profile shows roughly 35,000 clones, over 70% of them singletons. Sequencing was done on a sample of peripheral blood. The receptors stem from an elderly man with active or convalescent COVID-19.

The V gene is TRBV9, the J gene TRBJ1-6, with D perhaps TRBD1 (6 bases). This CDR3 contains 15 residues. The V gene lost 4 bases and the J gene lost 9 bases, with 17 bases spanning the gap. Germline CDR1 reads SGDLS; CDR2 reads YYNGEE. The CDR3 bases are TGTGCCAGCAGCTCCCGAGTGGGGGGGCCTTCACCCCTCCACTTT. This codes for CASSSRVGGPSPLHF.

V gene TRBV3-1 (or the pseudogene TRBV3-2) combines with J gene TRBJ1-2; the D gene is possibly TRBD1 (6 bases). This CDR3 spans 15 amino acids. Germline V gene lookup returns CDR1 LGHDT and CDR2 YNNKEL (reference sequence). V lost 4 bases and J 4 bases, leaving 16 bases between the germline ends. CDR3 sequence reads: CASSPRTVELYGYTF. Here the CDR3 DNA reads TGTGCCAGCAGCCCCCGGACAGTTGAACTCTATGGCTACACCTTC.

This clone was seen a single time. CDR3 in DNA: TGTGCCAGTAGCGGGACTTTAGGGCAGCCCCAGCATTTT. It codes for CASSGTLGQPQHF. J is TRBJ1-5 and V is TRBV19, with D maybe TRBD1 (5 bases). Trimming took off 6 bases at V and 7 bases at J, with 13 bases between the two ends. This CDR3 contains 13 residues. CDR1 LNHDA and CDR2 SQIVND come from the germline V gene (reference sequence).

This clone came up once. This chain uses TRBV7-2 with TRBJ1-1; 8 nucleotides agree with TRBD1. Trimming took 5 bases from V and 11 from J; bases not matched to a gene: 13. The germline V gene encodes CDR1 SGHTA and CDR2 FQGNSA. The CDR3 consists of 14 residues. CDR3 nucleotide sequence: TGTGCCAGCAGCGGGTCGGGACAGGTGATTTGGGCTTTCTTT. It encodes CASSGSGQVIWAFF.

This clone appeared a few times. This rearrangement joins TRBV5-1 to TRBJ2-2, with 10 bases identical to TRBD1. From germline, CDR1 is SGHRS and CDR2 YFSETQ. V was clipped by 4 bases and J by 3 bases; unmatched bases: 9. CDR3 size: 17 residues. The CDR3 spells CASSTTGGASDTGELFF. CDR3 nucleotides: TGCGCCAGCAGCACGACAGGGGGCGCGTCGGACACCGGGGAGCTGTTTTTT.

This clone was detected only once. CDR3 region: CASSRDNYDTDTQYF. In DNA, the CDR3 is TGTGCCAGCAGCCGGGACAATTATGACACAGATACGCAGTATTTT. This chain joins TRBV5-8 and TRBJ2-3; D is perhaps TRBD1 (6 bases). The CDR3 has 15 amino acids. Germline V gene data show CDR1 as SGHTS and CDR2 as YDEGEE. Trimming removed 4 bases at V and 2 bases at J, with 14 bases between.

The V call is TRBV14, the J call TRBJ2-2; D gene unclear. Germline lookup yields CDR1 SGHDN and CDR2 FVKESK. The CDR3 spans 14 residues. V lost 2 bases and J lost 3, with 7 bases in between. Written as DNA, the CDR3 is TGTGCCAGCAGCCAAAGACAAGACACCGGGGAGCTGTTTTTT. Protein: CASSQRQDTGELFF.

The rearrangement joins TRBV4-3 to TRBJ2-7, with 7 bases identical to TRBD1. The CDR3 sequence is 17 residues long. With V trimmed by 0 bases and J by 1 base, 9 bases remained unmatched. Germline V gives CDR1 LGHNA, CDR2 YSLEER. The CDR3: CASSQDTLVGQSYEQYF. DNA of the CDR3: TGCGCCAGCAGCCAAGATACCTTAGTGGGACAGTCCTACGAGCAGTACTTC.

The chain recombines TRBV18 with TRBJ2-2, with TRBD1 identical over 9 bases. Trimming cost V 3 bases and J 4 bases; bases outside gene matches: 3. The CDR3 covers 15 residues. CDR1 is KGHSH and CDR2 is LQKENI in the germline V gene. The CDR3 sequence: CASSPGQGGTGELFF. The CDR3 DNA is TGTGCCAGCTCACCGGGACAGGGAGGCACCGGGGAGCTGTTTTTT.

This clone was seen more than once but under ten times. This chain links TRBV4-2 with TRBJ1-5; no clear D gene. Germline V gene sequence: CDR1 LGHNA, CDR2 YNFKEQ. This CDR3 comprises 14 residues. Trimming cost V 1 base and J 7 bases, with 11 bases left between them. CDR3 region: CASSQGTGEQPQHF. The CDR3 DNA reads as TGTGCCAGCAGCCAAGGAACCGGGGAACAGCCCCAGCATTTT.

The chain carries TRBV4-3 and TRBJ2-7; D possibly corresponds to TRBD1 (5 bases). The CDR3 has 14 residues. The V end was cut by 0 bases, the J end by 5 bases, with 11 bases between. From germline, CDR1 is LGHNA and CDR2 YSLEER. This CDR3 is CASSQDSRADEQYF. The CDR3 nucleotides read TGCGCCAGCAGCCAAGATAGCAGGGCGGACGAGCAGTACTTC.

The DNA of the CDR3 is TGTGCCAGCAGTTACCTCGGGACAGGGAACGCAGATACGCAGTATTTT. It encodes CASSYLGTGNADTQYF. The V gene is TRBV27, the J gene TRBJ2-3; 9 bases agree with TRBD1. Trimming cost V 4 bases and J 4 bases; bases outside gene matches: 9. Germline-derived CDR1 and CDR2 are MNHEY and SMNVEV (reference sequence). The CDR3 has 16 amino acids.

The chain joins TRBV7-2 to TRBJ2-1, with 10 bases aligning to TRBD1. The length of the CDR3 is 15 residues. Germline V gene data show CDR1 as SGHTA and CDR2 as FQGNSA. V was clipped by 3 bases and J by 6 bases; unmatched bases: 5. CDR3: CASSFSGQGFNEQFF. The CDR3, as DNA: TGTGCCAGCAGCTTTTCGGGACAGGGGTTCAATGAGCAGTTCTTC.

The genes are TRBV6-2 or TRBV6-3 and TRBJ2-1, with 8 positions matching TRBD2. V trimming: 5 bases; J trimming: 4 bases; junction bases outside the gene matches: 13. Per the germline V gene, CDR1 is MNHEY and CDR2 is SVGEGT. The CDR3 spans 17 residues. The CDR3 sequence: CASSPILAEFPYNEQFF. DNA for the CDR3: TGTGCCAGCAGTCCAATACTAGCGGAGTTTCCGTACAATGAGCAGTTCTTC.

This clone has a handful of counts. The chain has TRBV14 and TRBJ2-5; D is ambiguous. Trimming took 1 base from V and 1 from J, leaving 4 bases between them. Germline V CDR1 and CDR2: SGHDN, FVKESK. The CDR3 sequence is 13 residues long. The CDR3 sequence: CASSQVSQETQYF. In nucleotides, the CDR3 is TGTGCCAGCAGCCAAGTCAGCCAAGAGACCCAGTACTTC.

This clone was detected only a few times. This chain connects TRBV19 to TRBJ2-1, with TRBD2 matching 11 bases. The CDR3 spans 15 residues. The V segment lost 4 bases and the J segment 6 bases; nucleotides outside the gene matches: 5. Germline V gene data show CDR1 as LNHDA and CDR2 as SQIVND (reference sequence). CDR3 loop: CASSKGLAGLNEQFF. CDR3 DNA: TGTGCCAGTAGTAAAGGACTAGCGGGCCTCAATGAGCAGTTCTTC.

The genes are TRBV2 and TRBJ2-3; 12 bases are shared with TRBD1. After removal of 2 bases from V and 4 bases from J, the junction contained 4 bases not matched to a gene. The germline gives CDR1 SNHLY, CDR2 FYNNEI. CDR3 length: 16 amino acids. This CDR3 is CASSEYGTGGPDTQYF. The CDR3 DNA follows: TGTGCCAGCAGTGAATATGGGACAGGGGGCCCAGATACGCAGTATTTT.

The chain's CDR3 is CASSPTGLGPANTEAFF. CDR3 nucleotide sequence: TGTGCCAGCAGCCCGACCGGGTTGGGGCCGGCGAACACTGAAGCTTTCTTT. This chain uses TRBV7-6 with TRBJ1-1; tentative D call: TRBD1 (5 bases). This CDR3 spans 17 amino acids. Germline V CDR1 and CDR2: SGHVS, FNYEAQ. The V end was cut by 5 bases, the J end by 1 base, with 20 bases between. The full variable domain, its missing parts supplied by reference TRBV7-6 and TRBJ1-1, is GAGVSQSPRYKVTKRGQDVALRCDPISGHVSLYWYRQALGQGPEFLTYFNYEAQQDKSGLPNDRFSAERPEGSISTLTIQRTEQRDSAMYRCASSPTGLGPANTEAFFGQGTRLTVV.

J is TRBJ2-7 and V is TRBV5-4, with TRBD1 matching 12 bases. Germline values: CDR1 SGHNT, CDR2 YYREEE (reference sequence). V lost 5 bases, J lost 5 bases, and 8 bases stayed unmatched. This CDR3 has 15 amino acids. The CDR3 region is CASSPPGQGANEQYF. The CDR3 bases are TGTGCCAGCAGTCCTCCGGGACAGGGGGCGAACGAGCAGTACTTC. Together with reference TRBV5-4 and TRBJ2-7, the CDR3 gives the full variable domain: ETGVTQSPTHLIKTRGQQVTLRCSSQSGHNTVSWYQQALGQGPQFIFQYYREEENGRGNFPPRFSGLQFPNYSSELNVNALELDDSALYLCASSPPGQGANEQYFGPGTRLTVT.

This clone was counted only a few times. V gene TRBV29-1 combines with J gene TRBJ2-1; 8 bases match TRBD2. V gave up 2 bases and J gave up 3 bases; unmatched junction bases: 3. The CDR3 consists of 14 residues. Germline V lookup: CDR1 SQVTM, CDR2 ANQGSEA. The CDR3 DNA sequence: TGCAGCGTTGAATGGCTAGCGGGCTACAATGAGCAGTTCTTC. Its translation: CSVEWLAGYNEQFF.

The CDR3, as DNA: TGTGCCAGTAGTGTGGCGCAGGGGGATTCTGGCTACACCTTC. This encodes CASSVAQGDSGYTF. This chain connects TRBV19 to TRBJ1-2, with 7 bases matching TRBD1. From germline, CDR1 is LNHDA and CDR2 SQIVND (reference sequence). After removal of 5 bases from V and 7 bases from J, the junction contained 10 bases not matched to a gene. CDR3 length: 14 amino acids. The full variable domain, with the rest looked up from reference TRBV19 and TRBJ1-2, is DGGITQSPKYLFRKEGQNVTLSCEQNLNHDAMYWYRQDPGQGLRLIYYSQIVNDFQKGDIAEGYSVSREKKESFPLTVTSAQKNPTAFYLCASSVAQGDSGYTFGSGTRLTVV.

V and J are TRBV30 and TRBJ1-6; D is perhaps TRBD1 (6 bases). The CDR3 extends over 15 amino acids. The germline CDR1 and CDR2 sequences are GTSNPN and SVGIG (reference sequence). V lost 2 bases to trimming and J lost 4 bases, with 12 bases between them. CDR3 nucleotides: TGTGCCTGGAGTCCGGACAGAAGTTATAATTCACCCCTCCACTTT. The encoded protein is CAWSPDRSYNSPLHF.

This chain uses TRBV28 with TRBJ1-1, with D perhaps TRBD1 (5 bases). The CDR3 is 15 amino acids. The germline CDR1 and CDR2 sequences are MDHEN and SYDVKM. Trimming cost V 7 bases and J 1 base, with 16 bases left between them. The CDR3 nucleotides read TGTGCCAGCAATTTGGGGGGACGCCAGAACACTGAAGCTTTCTTT. It codes for CASNLGGRQNTEAFF.